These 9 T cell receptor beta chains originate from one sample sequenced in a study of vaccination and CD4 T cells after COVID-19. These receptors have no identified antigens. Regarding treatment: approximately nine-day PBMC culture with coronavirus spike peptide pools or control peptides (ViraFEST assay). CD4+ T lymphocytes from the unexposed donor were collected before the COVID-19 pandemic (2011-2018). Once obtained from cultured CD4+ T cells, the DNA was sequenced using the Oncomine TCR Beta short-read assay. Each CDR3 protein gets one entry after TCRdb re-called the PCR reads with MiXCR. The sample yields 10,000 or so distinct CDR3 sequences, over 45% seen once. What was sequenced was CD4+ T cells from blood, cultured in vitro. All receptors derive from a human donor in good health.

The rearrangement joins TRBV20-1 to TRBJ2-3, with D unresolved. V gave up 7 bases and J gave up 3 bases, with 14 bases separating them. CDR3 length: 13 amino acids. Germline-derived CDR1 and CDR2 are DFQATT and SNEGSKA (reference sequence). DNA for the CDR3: TGCAGTGTTTACCGCTATGGTACAGATACGCAGTATTTT. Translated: CSVYRYGTDTQYF.

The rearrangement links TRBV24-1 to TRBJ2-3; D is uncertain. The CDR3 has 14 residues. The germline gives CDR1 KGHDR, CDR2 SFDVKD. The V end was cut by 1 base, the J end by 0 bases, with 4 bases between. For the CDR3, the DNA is TGTGCCACCAGTGATTTTGCTAGCACAGATACGCAGTATTTT. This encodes CATSDFASTDTQYF.

CDR3 coding DNA: TGTGCCAGTAGTATCTGGGGACAGGGGGCGAACTATGGCTACACCTTC. Protein: CASSIWGQGANYGYTF. The chain uses TRBV19 and TRBJ1-2; the match to TRBD1 covers 12 bases. The CDR3 extends over 16 amino acids. With 3 bases clipped from V and 2 bases from J, the junction kept 4 bases outside the gene matches. CDR1 and CDR2 (germline): LNHDA, SQIVND (reference sequence).

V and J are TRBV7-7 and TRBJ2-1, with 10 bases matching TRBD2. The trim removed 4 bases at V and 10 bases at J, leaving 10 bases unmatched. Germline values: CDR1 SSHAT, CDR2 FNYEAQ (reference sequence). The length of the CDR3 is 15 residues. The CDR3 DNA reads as TGTGCCAGCAGCTCGGGACTAGCGCGTGGGTTCGAGCAGTTCTTC. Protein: CASSSGLARGFEQFF.

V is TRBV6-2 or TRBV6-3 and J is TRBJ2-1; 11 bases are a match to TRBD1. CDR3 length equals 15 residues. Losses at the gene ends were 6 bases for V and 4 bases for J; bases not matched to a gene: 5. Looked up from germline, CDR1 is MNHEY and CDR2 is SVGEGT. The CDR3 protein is CASSIGQGAYNEQFF. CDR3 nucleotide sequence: TGTGCCAGCAGCATCGGACAGGGGGCATACAATGAGCAGTTCTTC.

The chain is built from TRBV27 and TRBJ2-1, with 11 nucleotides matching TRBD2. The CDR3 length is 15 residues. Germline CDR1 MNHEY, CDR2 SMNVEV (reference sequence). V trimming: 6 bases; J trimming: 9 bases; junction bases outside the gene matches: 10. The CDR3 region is CASSLSGGASSEQFF. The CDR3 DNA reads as TGTGCCAGCAGCCTTAGCGGGGGGGCCTCTAGTGAGCAGTTCTTC.

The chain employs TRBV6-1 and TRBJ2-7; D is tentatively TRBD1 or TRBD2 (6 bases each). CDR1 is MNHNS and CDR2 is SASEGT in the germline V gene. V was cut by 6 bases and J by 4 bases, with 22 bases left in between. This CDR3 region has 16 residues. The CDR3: CASRWGASANGYEQYF. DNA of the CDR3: TGTGCCAGCAGGTGGGGGGCCTCAGCAAACGGGTACGAGCAGTACTTC.

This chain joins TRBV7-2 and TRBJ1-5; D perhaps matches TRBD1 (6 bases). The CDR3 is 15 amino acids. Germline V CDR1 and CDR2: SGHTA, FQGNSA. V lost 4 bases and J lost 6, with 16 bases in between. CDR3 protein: CASSSGRGGGQPQHF. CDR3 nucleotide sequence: TGTGCCAGCAGCTCTGGGAGGGGGGGCGGTCAGCCCCAGCATTTT.

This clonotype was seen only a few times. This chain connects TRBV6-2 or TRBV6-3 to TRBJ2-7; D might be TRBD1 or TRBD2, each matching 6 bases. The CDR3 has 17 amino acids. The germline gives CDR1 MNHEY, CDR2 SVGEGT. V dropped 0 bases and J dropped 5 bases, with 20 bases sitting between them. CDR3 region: CASSYSKNWGAGDEQYF. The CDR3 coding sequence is TGTGCCAGCAGTTACTCGAAAAATTGGGGGGCAGGAGACGAGCAGTACTTC.